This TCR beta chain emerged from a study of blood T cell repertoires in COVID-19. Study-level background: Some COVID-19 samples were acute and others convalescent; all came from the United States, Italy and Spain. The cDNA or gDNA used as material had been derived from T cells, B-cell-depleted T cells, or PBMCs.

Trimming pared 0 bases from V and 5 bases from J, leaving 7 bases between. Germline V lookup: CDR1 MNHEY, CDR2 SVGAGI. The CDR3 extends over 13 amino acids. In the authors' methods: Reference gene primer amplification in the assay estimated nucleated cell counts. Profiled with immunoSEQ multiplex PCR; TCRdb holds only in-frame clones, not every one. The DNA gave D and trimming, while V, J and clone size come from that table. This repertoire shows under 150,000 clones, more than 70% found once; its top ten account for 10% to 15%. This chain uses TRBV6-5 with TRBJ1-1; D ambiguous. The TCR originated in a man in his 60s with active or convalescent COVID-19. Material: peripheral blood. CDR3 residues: CASSYSRLTEAFF. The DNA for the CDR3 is TGTGCCAGCAGTTACTCGAGGCTAACTGAAGCTTTCTTT.